This is a list of T cell receptor beta chains from one sample in a study of response to subunit inactivated influenza vaccine. TCRdb itself ran the RT-PCR reads through MiXCR, one entry per CDR3 protein. The sample includes roughly 630,000 distinct CDR3 sequences, roughly 15% of them seen just once. This specimen was PBMCs from blood, taken roughly 2 weeks before vaccination. These receptors were taken from a man aged 45-65 years who received an inactivated influenza vaccine. Each CDR3 is given with its conserved first and last residue. The D gene is left open where the match is weak. Where a row states a size, it is once, few, many or the class of an expanded clone; other rows omit it.

d_gene | j_gene | abundance | v_gene | CDR3nt | CDR3aa
TRBD1 | TRBJ1-2 | - | TRBV18 | TGTGCCAGCTCACCCGGACAGGGCGCCCTCAACTATGGCTACACCTTC | CASSPGQGALNYGYTF
- | TRBJ2-3 | many | TRBV5-1 | TGCGCCAGCAGCTTTCGCATCATGTCAGGGCCGACGACTAGCACAGATACGCAGTATTTT | CASSFRIMSGPTTSTDTQYF
- | TRBJ2-7 | few | TRBV10-2 | TGCGCCAGCAGTGTCGGGGTATCCTACGAGCAGTACTTC | CASSVGVSYEQYF
TRBD2 | TRBJ2-1 | - | TRBV4-3 | TGCGCCAGCAGCCAAGATCGGTTCCCTTCGGGGGGATACAATGAGCAGTTCTTC | CASSQDRFPSGGYNEQFF
TRBD1 | TRBJ2-7 | - | TRBV10-3 | TGTGCCATCAGTGCGACAGGGCTAGTACGACTTGGGCAGTACTTC | CAISATGLVRLGQYF
- | TRBJ2-3 | - | TRBV24-1 | TGTGCCACCAGTGCCGCGGGACAGCTAGATTTT | CATSAAGQLDF
- | TRBJ2-3 | few | TRBV7-9 | TGTGCCAGCAGCCGGGAGACCCTCACAGATACGCAGTATTTT | CASSRETLTDTQYF
- | TRBJ2-1 | few | TRBV28 | TGTGCCAGCAGTTTAGGGACTCGCCCCGGGGAGCAGTTCTTC | CASSLGTRPGEQFF
- | TRBJ1-6 | few | TRBV19 | TGTGCCAGTAACCGGGACGGAGTAAATTCACCCCTCCACTTT | CASNRDGVNSPLHF
- | TRBJ2-7 | many | TRBV27 | TGTGCCAGCAGCCCGACCGACAGGTACGAGCAGTACTTC | CASSPTDRYEQYF
TRBD2 | TRBJ2-1 | - | TRBV3-1 | TGTGCCAGCAGCCAAGTAAGCCGGGGGGGGATCTATGAGCAGTTCTTC | CASSQVSRGGIYEQFF
- | TRBJ2-5 | - | TRBV7-9 | TGTGCCAGCAGCTTACTTACGGGGGGCCCAGAGACCCAGTACTTC | CASSLLTGGPETQYF
TRBD2 | TRBJ2-3 | few | TRBV11-2 | TGTGCCAGCAGCCTGACTAGCGGGCCATCGGATACGCAGTATTTT | CASSLTSGPSDTQYF
- | TRBJ1-5 | many | TRBV12-3/TRBV12-4 | TGTGCCAGCAGTTTAGACTCAGGAGGACGGCAGCCCCAGCATTTT | CASSLDSGGRQPQHF
TRBD1 | TRBJ2-5 | - | TRBV11-2 | TGTGCCAGCAGCTTGCACAGGGGGGAGACCCAGTACTTC | CASSLHRGETQYF
- | TRBJ1-5 | - | TRBV6-2/TRBV6-3 | TGTGCCAGCAGTTACCATTTTTCGAATCAGCCCCAGCATTTT | CASSYHFSNQPQHF
TRBD2 | TRBJ2-5 | few | TRBV6-1 | TGTGCCAGCAGTGGGACGACTAGCGGGGGGGTGAAGACCCAGTACTTC | CASSGTTSGGVKTQYF
- | TRBJ2-1 | few | TRBV7-9 | TGTGCCAGCAGCTTGCAGGACAGAGAAGAGCAGTTCTTC | CASSLQDREEQFF
- | TRBJ2-1 | many | TRBV10-2 | TGCGCCAGCAGCCGGGCCTCAAATGAGCAGTTCTTC | CASSRASNEQFF
- | TRBJ1-5 | - | TRBV5-5 | TGTGCCAGCAGCAATTTTGGGGGCGCAGGTAGCAATCAGCCCCAGCATTTT | CASSNFGGAGSNQPQHF
- | TRBJ1-5 | - | TRBV4-3 | TGCGCCAGCAGCCAAGATCGTCGCACCCTCGGGCAGCCCCAGCATTTT | CASSQDRRTLGQPQHF
TRBD1 | TRBJ2-1 | few | TRBV5-1 | TGCGCCAGCAGTACGGGACAGGAATACAATGAGCAGTTCTTC | CASSTGQEYNEQFF
- | TRBJ2-2 | many | TRBV11-2 | TGTGCCAGCAGTTTGACTTCGAACACCGGGGAGCTGTTTTTT | CASSLTSNTGELFF
- | TRBJ2-7 | few | TRBV14 | TGTGCCAGCAGCCAGGAGGGATTGCGGCAGTACTTC | CASSQEGLRQYF
- | TRBJ1-1 | few | TRBV9 | TGTGCCAGCAGCGTAAGTATAGGACGGAACACTGAAGCTTTCTTT | CASSVSIGRNTEAFF
- | TRBJ1-5 | - | TRBV6-1 | TGTGCCAGCAGTGAGTGGGGGAGGAAGGGCAATCAGCCCCAGCATTTT | CASSEWGRKGNQPQHF
- | TRBJ2-2 | - | TRBV15 | TGTGCCACCAGTTCACCCGGGTACACCGGGGAGCTGTTTTTT | CATSSPGYTGELFF
TRBD1 | TRBJ1-1 | few | TRBV20-1 | TGCAGTGTTACCCGGACAGGGATGAACACTGAAGCTTTCTTT | CSVTRTGMNTEAFF
- | TRBJ2-2 | - | TRBV2 | TGTGCCAGCAGTGAAGCTCTGGGGGTGGGCGGGGAGCTGTTTTTT | CASSEALGVGGELFF
TRBD2 | TRBJ2-1 | - | TRBV20-1 | TGCAGTGCTCCTCGCCTCACTAGCGGGAGTTTCTATGAGCAGTTCTTC | CSAPRLTSGSFYEQFF
- | TRBJ2-2 | few | TRBV9 | TGTGCCAGCAACAAAGGGGGGGAGACCATTACCGGGGAGCTGTTTTTT | CASNKGGETITGELFF
TRBD1 | TRBJ2-1 | many | TRBV7-2 | TGTGCCAGCAGCCCAGGACAGGGGGCAGGGAATGAGCAGTTCTTC | CASSPGQGAGNEQFF
- | TRBJ1-1 | few | TRBV11-2 | TGTGCCAGCAGCTACGGGAGCCGAACTGAAGCTTTCTTT | CASSYGSRTEAFF
- | TRBJ2-1 | few | TRBV5-1 | TGCGCCAGCAGCTTCGTTGGGCCCAACAATGAGCAGTTCTTC | CASSFVGPNNEQFF
- | TRBJ1-1 | - | TRBV29-1 | TGCAGCGCTACAACAGGGATAGGACGAACTGAAGCTTTCTTT | CSATTGIGRTEAFF
- | TRBJ2-6 | - | TRBV6-1 | TGTGCCAGCAGCAGCCGAATTTCTGGGGCCAACGTCCTGACTTTC | CASSSRISGANVLTF